The 10 T cell receptor beta chains given below trace back to one sample, sequenced in a study of T cells in Graves' hyperthyroidism and ophthalmopathy. TCR beta CDR3 regions were amplified from RNA. First-round RT-PCR targeting the TCR CDR3 was performed with the HTBI primer set. TCRdb used MiXCR to reprocess the multiplex PCR reads, holding one entry per CDR3 protein. The sample has roughly 500,000 distinct CDR3 sequences; less than 25% are singletons. The specimen was blood. All receptors come from a woman aged 30 to 39 with Graves' ophthalmopathy.

V gene TRBV28 combines with J gene TRBJ1-3, with 7 bases fitting TRBD1. The V and J ends lost 5 bases and 8 bases, in that order; junction bases with no gene match: 12. There are 15 residues in the CDR3. Germline V CDR1 and CDR2: MDHEN, SYDVKM. Here the CDR3 reads CASSVGQTKVDTIYF. CDR3 DNA sequence: TGTGCCAGCAGTGTGGGACAGACTAAAGTGGACACCATATATTTT.

The chain uses TRBV18 and TRBJ2-2; the match to TRBD1 covers 7 bases. Trimming at V came to 3 bases and at J to 4 bases, leaving 5 bases not matched to a gene. Germline-derived CDR1 and CDR2 are KGHSH and LQKENI. The CDR3 is 15 amino acids. CDR3 sequence: CASSPDRESTGELFF. CDR3 DNA sequence: TGTGCCAGCTCACCCGACAGGGAGTCCACCGGGGAGCTGTTTTTT.

This clonotype was counted ten times or more. The J gene is TRBJ2-5, the V gene TRBV28; TRBD1 or TRBD2 may be the D gene (5 bases each). V was cut by 3 bases and J by 6 bases, with 14 bases left in between. The germline V gene has CDR1 MDHEN and CDR2 SYDVKM. The CDR3 runs to 14 residues. In DNA, the CDR3 is TGTGCCAGCAGTTTCGTCACAATGGGACAGACCCAGTACTTC. Translated, it gives CASSFVTMGQTQYF.

This chain uses TRBV6-2 or TRBV6-3 with TRBJ2-2, with 11 bases fitting TRBD2. The V gene end was trimmed by 6 bases and the J gene end by 7 bases; junction bases not matched to a gene: 1. Germline CDR1 reads MNHEY; CDR2 reads SVGEGT. The CDR3 has 13 residues. The CDR3 DNA sequence: TGTGCCAGCAGACTAGCGGGGGTCGGGGAGCTGTTTTTT. Translated: CASRLAGVGELFF.

As for this clonotype: A read error is possible here, since a much larger clone lies one base away. The rearrangement links TRBV19 to TRBJ2-2, with 9 bases that match TRBD2. The V and J ends lost 5 bases and 2 bases, in that order; junction bases with no gene match: 6. Per germline, CDR1 LNHDA and CDR2 SQIVND (reference sequence). This CDR3 is 16 amino acids long. CDR3 sequence (DNA): TGTGCCAGTAGTGGACCAGCGGGGGGTAACACCGGGGAGCTGTTTTTT. Its translation: CASSGPAGGNTGELFF.

On this clonotype: As the CDR3 is not closed by the conserved phenylalanine or tryptophan, this likely results from a read error. J is TRBJ2-2 and V is TRBV5-1, with D perhaps matching TRBD1 or TRBD2 (5 bases each). The germline gives CDR1 SGHRS, CDR2 YFSETQ. V was clipped by 4 bases and J by 5 bases, with 12 bases between them. This CDR3 region has 14 residues. CDR3 nucleotides: TGCGCCAGCAGCCAGGGACGAGATACCGGGGAGCTGTTTGTT. The encoded protein is CASSQGRDTGELFV.

This clonotype has at least ten counts. The V and J genes are TRBV6-1 and TRBJ2-7; 8 positions agree with TRBD2. The CDR3 totals 16 residues. Germline V gene data show CDR1 as MNHNS and CDR2 as SASEGT. Trimming cost V 1 base and J 3 bases; bases outside gene matches: 8. This CDR3 is CASSEGAGGKRYEQYF. DNA of the CDR3: TGTGCCAGCAGTGAAGGGGCGGGGGGCAAACGCTACGAGCAGTACTTC.

This clonotype was seen repeatedly, ten times or more. The chain employs TRBV27 and TRBJ1-1; D is unclear. V was trimmed by 6 bases and J by 7 bases, leaving 12 bases between them. This CDR3 has 12 residues. From germline, CDR1 is MNHEY and CDR2 SMNVEV (reference sequence). CDR3 in amino acids: CASRGSGGEAFF. In nucleotides, the CDR3 is TGTGCCAGCAGGGGGAGCGGAGGTGAAGCTTTCTTT.

This clonotype has ten or more counts. The chain joins TRBV11-2 to TRBJ1-1, with no clear D. Germline assignment: CDR1 SGHAT and CDR2 FQNNGV. CDR3 length: 16 residues. Trimming pared 5 bases from V and 0 bases from J, leaving 16 bases between. Here the CDR3 reads CASSPRDMSMNTEAFF. CDR3 nucleotides: TGTGCCAGCAGCCCCCGAGACATGAGCATGAACACTGAAGCTTTCTTT.

This clonotype was picked up many times. The chain carries TRBV19 and TRBJ2-3; D is ambiguous. V lost 6 bases and J lost 0, with 7 bases in between. Germline V lookup: CDR1 LNHDA, CDR2 SQIVND (reference sequence). The CDR3 consists of 13 residues. CDR3 sequence: CASSVLSTDTQYF. DNA of the CDR3: TGTGCCAGTAGCGTTCTGAGCACAGATACGCAGTATTTT.